This TCR beta chain was found in a study of CD8 T cells in Susac syndrome. Patients having Susac syndrome satisfied recently defined diagnostic criteria for definite or probable disease. An input of 0.5 to 1 ug of RNA was subjected to reverse transcription using random hexamers. MiXCR, run by TCRdb on the immunoSEQ multiplex PCR reads, gives a single entry per CDR3 protein. The sample has 65,000 to 95,000 distinct CDR3 sequences; about 93% are singletons. Material for sequencing was CD8+ T cells from PBMCs. The receptor was isolated from a human donor with Susac syndrome.

CDR3 region: CSARDPTSGGDTGELFF. The CDR3 DNA follows: TGCAGTGCTAGAGATCCTACTAGCGGGGGGGACACCGGGGAGCTGTTTTTT. The chain has TRBV20-1 and TRBJ2-2; 13 nucleotides line up with TRBD2. CDR3 length: 17 amino acids. The J segment lost 3 bases and the V segment lost 0 bases, leaving 4 bases of the junction unmatched. Germline CDR1 reads DFQATT; CDR2 reads SNEGSKA (reference sequence).